This passage covers 7 T cell receptor beta chains from one sample sequenced in a study of Ad26.COV2.S vaccination and SARS-CoV-2 variants. The treatment here: about 20 received Ad26.COV2.S at low or high dose, single or two shots; about 5 received placebo; per-sample allocation not given. Repertoires come from day 63 after the first vaccine or placebo injection. Only in-frame clones appear in the TCRdb table, and some are missing; sequencing was by immunoSEQ multiplex PCR. This sample has around 320,000 clones, with around 84% found just once. The sequences come from peripheral blood, collected in a trial of Ad26.COV2.S vaccine versus placebo. These receptor sequences come from a person aged 18 to 59 who received the Ad26.COV2.S COVID-19 vaccine or a placebo.

The chain employs TRBV30 and TRBJ2-7, with D perhaps matching TRBD2 (6 bases). V lost 0 bases and J lost 4, with 10 bases in between. The CDR3 runs 13 residues. The germline gives CDR1 GTSNPN, CDR2 SVGIG (reference sequence). CDR3 sequence (DNA): TGTGCCTGGAGTGTAGGGACTTTATACGAGCAGTACTTC. Encoded protein: CAWSVGTLYEQYF.

The chain has TRBV6-6 and TRBJ2-7, with 7 bases identical to TRBD1. J gave up 6 bases and V 4 bases, and 12 bases lay outside the gene matches. Per germline, CDR1 MNHNY and CDR2 SVGAGI (reference sequence). The CDR3 is 15 residues long. The DNA for the CDR3 is TGTGCCAGCAGTTCGCGGGTGACAGGGTTCTCCGAGCAGTACTTC. Translated, it gives CASSSRVTGFSEQYF.

This clone was counted between two and nine times. The CDR3 nucleotides are TGCGCCAGCAGCCTAGCGACAGGGGCATCCTACGAGCAGTACTTC. It yields the protein CASSLATGASYEQYF. The chain is built from TRBV5-1 and TRBJ2-7, with TRBD1 matching over 8 bases. Germline CDR1 reads SGHRS; CDR2 reads YFSETQ. The CDR3 covers 15 residues. J lost 1 base, V lost 4 bases, and 7 bases had no gene match. Supplemented by reference TRBV5-1 and TRBJ2-7, the full variable domain reads KAGVTQTPRYLIKTRGQQVTLSCSPISGHRSVSWYQQTPGQGLQFLFEYFSETQRNKGNFPGRFSGRQFSNSRSEMNVSTLELGDSALYLCASSLATGASYEQYFGPGTRLTVT.

This clone was observed a single time. The rearrangement joins TRBV5-1 to TRBJ2-5; no clear D gene. V was pared by 5 bases and J by 6 bases, with 20 bases between. The length of the CDR3 is 15 residues. Germline CDR1 is SGHRS and CDR2 is YFSETQ. The CDR3 coding sequence is TGCGCCAGCAGAAAAATTCGCCTCCTCGTTAAGACCCAGTACTTC. Its translation is CASRKIRLLVKTQYF.

V is TRBV19 and J is TRBJ1-1, with D uncertain. The CDR3 consists of 16 residues. Germline CDR1 is LNHDA and CDR2 is SQIVND (reference sequence). With 2 bases removed from V and 0 bases from J, the gap between germline ends came to 13 bases. CDR3 bases: TGTGCCAGTAGTATAAGGACGGGTGGGGTGAACACTGAAGCTTTCTTT. Protein sequence: CASSIRTGGVNTEAFF. The full variable domain, its missing parts supplied by reference TRBV19 and TRBJ1-1, is DGGITQSPKYLFRKEGQNVTLSCEQNLNHDAMYWYRQDPGQGLRLIYYSQIVNDFQKGDIAEGYSVSREKKESFPLTVTSAQKNPTAFYLCASSIRTGGVNTEAFFGQGTRLTVV.

This clone was seen a few times. This chain uses TRBV10-3 with TRBJ1-1; D is unresolved. The CDR3 extends over 11 amino acids. Germline lookup yields CDR1 ENHRY and CDR2 SYGVKD. Trimming stripped 6 bases from V and 3 bases from J, with 5 bases between. The CDR3 sequence: CAIREDTEAFF. DNA for the CDR3: TGTGCCATCAGAGAGGACACTGAAGCTTTCTTT.

This clone was detected only a few times. The rearrangement joins TRBV6-2 or TRBV6-3 to TRBJ1-1, with a weak D call TRBD1 (5 bases). Germline values: CDR1 MNHEY, CDR2 SVGEGT. Trimming shortened V by 6 bases and J by 1 base, and 9 bases separated the two germline ends. CDR3 length: 13 residues. The CDR3 protein is CASSFTGNTEAFF. The CDR3 DNA is TGTGCCAGCAGCTTTACAGGGAACACTGAAGCTTTCTTT.